This paragraph covers one TCR beta chain sequence. Unique molecular identifiers were used in preparing the TCRbeta library. TCRdb re-called the PCR reads through MiXCR, storing one row per CDR3 protein. The repertoire has a few hundred thousand distinct CDR3 sequences, approximately 9.9% of them found once; the top ten carry approximately 5%. Unmatched junction bases numbered 7, after V lost 5 bases and J lost 8 bases. CDR1 and CDR2 (germline): GTSNPN, SVGIG (reference sequence). The CDR3 covers 13 residues. The data originate from a study of T-cell reconstitution after alpha-beta-depleted transplantation in children.

This specimen was PBMCs from the stem cell graft donor, taken from the stem cell graft. V gene TRBV30 combines with J gene TRBJ2-1; the match to TRBD1 covers 9 bases. This receptor was obtained from a human donor who donated a stem cell graft to a child with SCID. CDR3 region: CAWSRDRDDEQFF. The CDR3 bases are TGTGCCTGGTCCCGGGACAGGGACGATGAGCAGTTCTTC.